This entry describes one T cell receptor (beta chain). Its antigen is unknown. Germline CDR1 reads MGHDK; CDR2 reads SYGVNS. The CDR3 contains 14 residues. V was pared by 4 bases and J by 0 bases, with 7 bases between. These data belong to a study of Ad26.COV2.S vaccination and SARS-CoV-2 variants. Clones were read by immunoSEQ multiplex PCR, and TCRdb kept only the in-frame ones, dropping some. Altogether tens of thousands of clones are present, 82% being singletons, with the ten largest covering roughly 15%. Study-level points and caveats: Post-vaccination breadth of spike-specific CD8+ and CD4+ T cell responses was reportedly substantial. Using TCR breadth and depth analyses may have led to underestimated total T cell responses. Ad26.COV2.S recipients had broader spike-specific TCRs (P = 0.0014). Vaccinated and placebo-treated recipients had similar non-spike TCR breadth.

The receptor was derived from a human donor who had recovered from COVID-19. The starting material was peripheral blood, obtained after recovery from COVID-19. V and J are TRBV25-1 and TRBJ2-1; TRBD1 is a possible D gene (6 bases). CDR3 nucleotides: TGTGCCAGCAGTGGCAGGGGCTCCTACAATGAGCAGTTCTTC. Its translation is CASSGRGSYNEQFF. Based on the CDR3 plus reference TRBV25-1 and TRBJ2-1, the full variable domain is EADIYQTPRYLVIGTGKKITLECSQTMGHDKMYWYQQDPGMELHLIHYSYGVNSTEKGDLSSESTVSRIRTEHFPLTLESARPSHTSQYLCASSGRGSYNEQFFGPGTRLTVL.